The sequence of this TCR beta chain was determined in a study of shared clonotypes between healthy human individuals. The naive CD8 fraction comprised CD45RO-negative cells positively selected for CCR7 and excluded terminally differentiated effector memory CD45RA+ cells. Original processing methods: Filtering differed for immunoSEQ, which gave only junction sequences without quality scores. Sequenced by immunoSEQ multiplex PCR; TCRdb stores in-frame clones only, minus some. V and J calls and clone size follow that table, whereas D and trimming were derived from the DNA. The sample holds around 580,000 clones, roughly 98% seen once. The sample comprised naive CD8+ T cells sorted from blood. The receptor's source is a man aged 30 to 39 in good health.

CDR3 nucleotides: TGCGCCAGCAGCCAAGGACTAGCGGACTACAATGAGCAGTTCTTC. Its translation: CASSQGLADYNEQFF. This chain uses TRBV5-1 with TRBJ2-1; 10 bases match TRBD2. V lost 4 bases and J lost 3; bases outside the gene matches: 4. This CDR3 contains 15 residues. Germline V gene sequence: CDR1 SGHRS, CDR2 YFSETQ.